This TCR beta chain comes out of a study of T cells in localized non-small cell lung cancer. Some clones are missing from TCRdb's copy, which holds only in-frame ones; the method was immunoSEQ multiplex PCR. The data hold 50,000 to 75,000 clones, with 70% to 90% observed a single time. The sample consisted of peripheral blood, taken before any cancer treatment. The TCR originated in a man aged 35 to 69 with stage I squamous cell lung carcinoma.

For the CDR3, the DNA is TGTGCCAGCAGCTTGGTAGGGACAGCCAGGGCCGAGCAGTACTTC. It specifies CASSLVGTARAEQYF. The gene calls are TRBV5-6 and TRBJ2-7, with TRBD1 identical over 7 bases. The CDR3 has 15 residues. Germline loops: CDR1 SGHDT, CDR2 YYEEEE. Trimming cost V 0 bases and J 6 bases; bases outside gene matches: 9.